A selection of T cell receptor beta chains follows, all from one sample in a study of CD8 T cells in Susac syndrome. Each CDR3 protein gets one entry after TCRdb re-called the immunoSEQ multiplex PCR reads with MiXCR. The sample shows 100,000 to 150,000 distinct CDR3 sequences, approximately 96% of them seen only once. The sample taken for sequencing was CD8+ T cells from PBMCs. The receptors come from a human donor with Susac syndrome. Both conserved end residues are trimmed from each CDR3.

V gene	CDR3 length	CDR3 protein
TRBV20-1	11	SASRQGPYEQY
TRBV30	10	AWSGVPDGYT
TRBV12-5	10	ASGPHGDEQF
TRBV3-1	11	ASSIDRGYEQY
TRBV7-2	13	ASSFSRSGTGELF
TRBV5-1	17	ASSLFGLAGGSSYNEQF
TRBV7-9	10	ASSFTTYEQY
TRBV5-4	13	ASSEGDRAYNEQF
TRBV27	15	ASSFWDEGGAAYGYT
TRBV12-3/TRBV12-4	12	ASSPTGSGTEAF
TRBV20-1	13	SARDLAGGPIEQF
TRBV30	11	AWKAGVGGELF
TRBV12-3/TRBV12-4	12	ASSLWGAHNEQF
TRBV2	11	ASSLGPYAEAF
TRBV6-2/TRBV6-3	13	ASSPVTGGPGEQY
TRBV9	11	ASSVGGGSEAF
TRBV13	12	ASRTSGRKYEQY
TRBV2	11	ASRGRADNGYT
TRBV13	11	ASSVTTELKQY
TRBV6-6	11	ASSNGRLGEQY
TRBV7-6	13	ASSTRQGHLEKQY
TRBV6-5	12	ASSLQGAAETQY
TRBV4-3	14	ASSQETSAAQDIQY
TRBV3-1	16	ASSQDSLLFGNNEKLF
TRBV7-2	12	ASSLAGGAEGYT
TRBV20-1	12	SAKSLAGGYEQY
TRBV15	15	ATSRDKTGNRASEQF
TRBV5-1	13	ASSADPGLAGEQY
TRBV11-2	14	ASSIGPGQANYGYT
TRBV7-9	13	ASSFAGQGTDTQY
TRBV5-4	10	ASSKDPYGYT
TRBV12-3/TRBV12-4	15	ASSLLGRLAGGYEQF
TRBV7-8	15	ASSLEGTGTRLYEQY
TRBV7-8	12	ASSLAADGETQY
TRBV7-8	13	ASSLGDRFQETQY
TRBV12-3/TRBV12-4	13	ASTLGLAGVHEQY
TRBV6-6	9	ASYQGAEAF
TRBV13	13	ASSQPGTGEGEQY
TRBV4-3	11	ASSQDGPTEAF
TRBV29-1	12	SALAGDRSYEQY
TRBV6-2/TRBV6-3	14	ASSYPTGYSNQPQH
TRBV11-1	9	ASSSTVEAF
TRBV4-1	12	ASSLARSSYEQY
TRBV9	14	ASSPGTQTLTDTQY
TRBV10-3	12	AISESPRLGEQY
TRBV7-3	12	ASSPQTSTDTQY
TRBV12-3/TRBV12-4	12	ASSFGGNNQPQH
TRBV19	10	ASSIPRTEAF
TRBV27	12	ASCPTGGHSAQH
TRBV2	13	ASRSNRRHNYGYT
TRBV20-1	13	SARDRQRGETEAF
TRBV20-1	12	SASGTNSGNTIY
TRBV15	18	ATSRAPWTSGSLNTGELF
TRBV6-2/TRBV6-3	15	ASSRTDSSSGANVLT
TRBV6-5	13	ASSYSTEDQETQY